The rows below give T cell receptor beta chains drawn from one sample of a study of T cells in Graves' hyperthyroidism and ophthalmopathy. TCRdb reanalysed the multiplex PCR reads using MiXCR and keeps one entry per CDR3 protein. This table has more than 550,000 distinct CDR3 sequences, nearly 45% appearing once. Sample: peripheral blood or thyroid tissue (not recorded which). These receptors originate from an adult man with Graves' disease, either hyperthyroidism or ophthalmopathy (not recorded which). Each CDR3 is given with its conserved first and last residue. Each record gives: J gene, CDR3 length, V gene, CDR3 protein.

J: TRBJ1-6
length: 17
V: TRBV6-6
CDR3: CASSLPREGKLNSPLHF

J: TRBJ1-5
length: 14
V: TRBV12-3/TRBV12-4
CDR3: CASSRDRANQPQHF

J: TRBJ2-2
length: 14
V: TRBV7-9
CDR3: CASSLTQNTGELFF

J: TRBJ1-3
length: 15
V: TRBV12-3/TRBV12-4
CDR3: CASRPTGTGLDTIYF

J: TRBJ2-7
length: 15
V: TRBV19
CDR3: CASSRWPQLTYEQYF

J: TRBJ1-4
length: 15
V: TRBV9
CDR3: CASSPSGRPNEKLFF

J: TRBJ1-2
length: 12
V: TRBV19
CDR3: CASGRQLYGYTF

J: TRBJ2-2
length: 16
V: TRBV5-1
CDR3: CASSLERRANTGELFF

J: TRBJ2-7
length: 12
V: TRBV5-5
CDR3: CASSLKGDEQYF

J: TRBJ1-1
length: 16
V: TRBV10-3
CDR3: CAISDPRQGPNTEAFF

J: TRBJ2-7
length: 17
V: TRBV7-9
CDR3: CASSLARFANRAYEQYF

J: TRBJ1-4
length: 15
V: TRBV6-5
CDR3: CASSWTGVGGEKLFF

J: TRBJ1-3
length: 14
V: TRBV12-3/TRBV12-4
CDR3: CASTKRGGGNTIYF

J: TRBJ1-5
length: 12
V: TRBV3-1
CDR3: CASSHPGGFQHF

J: TRBJ1-2
length: 13
V: TRBV12-3/TRBV12-4
CDR3: CASSPTSSSGYTF

J: TRBJ1-2
length: 13
V: TRBV7-9
CDR3: CASSLGQMNGYTF

J: TRBJ1-2
length: 16
V: TRBV2
CDR3: CASSGQRTGLVYGYTF

J: TRBJ2-7
length: 13
V: TRBV2
CDR3: CASRSGGFYEQYF

J: TRBJ2-7
length: 15
V: TRBV11-2
CDR3: CASTRTSGSSYEQYF

J: TRBJ1-5
length: 13
V: TRBV10-3
CDR3: CAISRVGNQPQHF

J: TRBJ1-6
length: 14
V: TRBV5-1
CDR3: CASSQSSRHSPLHF

J: TRBJ2-7
length: 13
V: TRBV20-1
CDR3: CSALGLAGDEQYF

J: TRBJ1-4
length: 13
V: TRBV20-1
CDR3: CSARHRLEEKLFF

J: TRBJ2-5
length: 13
V: TRBV29-1
CDR3: CSVEEVDQETQYF

J: TRBJ1-3
length: 14
V: TRBV29-1
CDR3: CSVEDARQGNTIYF

J: TRBJ1-1
length: 13
V: TRBV11-2
CDR3: CASSLESGVGAFF

J: TRBJ2-7
length: 15
V: TRBV19
CDR3: CASSIGTSGAYEQYF

J: TRBJ1-1
length: 11
V: TRBV20-1
CDR3: CSAKPSTEAFF

J: TRBJ2-5
length: 15
V: TRBV20-1
CDR3: CSARTSGGQQETQYF

J: TRBJ1-1
length: 18
V: TRBV5-6
CDR3: CASSVYRGLSGVDTEAFF

J: TRBJ2-7
length: 13
V: TRBV20-1
CDR3: CSASIESSYEQYF

J: TRBJ1-6
length: 13
V: TRBV7-2
CDR3: CASSLEMDSPLHF

J: TRBJ1-6
length: 17
V: TRBV2
CDR3: CASSPEDPISYNSPLHF

J: TRBJ1-1
length: 14
V: TRBV7-9
CDR3: CASSLTVDNTEAFF

J: TRBJ1-2
length: 11
V: TRBV29-1
CDR3: CSFSSGYGYTF

J: TRBJ2-5
length: 15
V: TRBV7-2
CDR3: CASSDGLAGKETQYF

J: TRBJ1-2
length: 12
V: TRBV20-1
CDR3: CSATYGGDGYTF

J: TRBJ2-7
length: 14
V: TRBV19
CDR3: CASTSGRAGNEQYF

J: TRBJ1-1
length: 13
V: TRBV29-1
CDR3: CSVEGDRGLGAFF

J: TRBJ2-7
length: 13
V: TRBV29-1
CDR3: CSVVVTHSYEQYF

J: TRBJ1-6
length: 12
V: TRBV9
CDR3: CASSVAGVRAHF

J: TRBJ1-1
length: 13
V: TRBV7-6
CDR3: CASSADSNTEAFF

J: TRBJ2-2
length: 15
V: TRBV29-1
CDR3: CSVAAGPPNTGELFF

J: TRBJ1-2
length: 17
V: TRBV20-1
CDR3: CSARDFNQGRVHYGYTF

J: TRBJ1-6
length: 15
V: TRBV20-1
CDR3: CSARGVGRVYSPLHF

J: TRBJ1-3
length: 15
V: TRBV14
CDR3: CASSQVTNSGNTIYF

J: TRBJ1-1
length: 18
V: TRBV5-1
CDR3: CASSLGRAATTKNTEAFF

J: TRBJ2-7
length: 18
V: TRBV5-1
CDR3: CASSQVAVVGRSSYEQYF

J: TRBJ2-5
length: 13
V: TRBV20-1
CDR3: CSARETLQETQYF

J: TRBJ2-7
length: 14
V: TRBV20-1
CDR3: CSARRAGVTYEQYF

J: TRBJ1-1
length: 18
V: TRBV2
CDR3: CASSEPSNRGYGNTEAFF

J: TRBJ1-5
length: 13
V: TRBV2
CDR3: CASSAHGDQPQHF

J: TRBJ1-1
length: 12
V: TRBV25-1
CDR3: CASSDPLSKAFF

J: TRBJ2-5
length: 18
V: TRBV7-9
CDR3: CASSASRGRATYQETQYF

J: TRBJ2-2
length: 17
V: TRBV19
CDR3: CASTSASGSWGTGELFF